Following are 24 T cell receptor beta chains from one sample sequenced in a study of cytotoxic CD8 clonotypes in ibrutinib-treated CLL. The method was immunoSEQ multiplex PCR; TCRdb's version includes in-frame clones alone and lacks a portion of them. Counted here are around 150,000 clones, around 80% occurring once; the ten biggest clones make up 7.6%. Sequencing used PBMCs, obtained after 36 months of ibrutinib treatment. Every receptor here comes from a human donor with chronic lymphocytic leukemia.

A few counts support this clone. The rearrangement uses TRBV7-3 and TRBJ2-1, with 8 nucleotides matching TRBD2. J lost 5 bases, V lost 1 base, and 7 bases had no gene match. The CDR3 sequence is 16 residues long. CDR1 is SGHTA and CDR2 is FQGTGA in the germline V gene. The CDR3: CASSLISGSVNNEQFF. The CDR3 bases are TGTGCCAGCAGCTTAATCAGCGGGAGTGTCAACAATGAGCAGTTCTTC.

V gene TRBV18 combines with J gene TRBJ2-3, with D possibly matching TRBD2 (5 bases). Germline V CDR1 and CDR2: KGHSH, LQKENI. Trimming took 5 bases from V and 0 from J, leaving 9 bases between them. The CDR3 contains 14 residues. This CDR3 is CASSTLASTDTQYF. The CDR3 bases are TGTGCCAGCTCAACCCTAGCTAGCACAGATACGCAGTATTTT.

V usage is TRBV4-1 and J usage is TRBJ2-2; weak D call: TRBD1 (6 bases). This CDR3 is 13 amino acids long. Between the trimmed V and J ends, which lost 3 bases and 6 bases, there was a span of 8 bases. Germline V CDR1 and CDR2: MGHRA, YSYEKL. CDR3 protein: CASSHTGPGELFF. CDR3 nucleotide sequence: TGCGCCAGCAGCCACACAGGGCCCGGGGAGCTGTTTTTT.

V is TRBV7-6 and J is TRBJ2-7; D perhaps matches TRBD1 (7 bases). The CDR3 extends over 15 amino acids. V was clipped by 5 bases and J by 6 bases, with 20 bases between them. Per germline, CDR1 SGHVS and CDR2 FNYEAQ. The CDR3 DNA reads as TGTGCCAGCAGCCCTGGGTGGAGGGGGCGTTCCGAGCAGTACTTC. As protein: CASSPGWRGRSEQYF. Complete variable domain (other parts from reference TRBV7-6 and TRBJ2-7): GAGVSQSPRYKVTKRGQDVALRCDPISGHVSLYWYRQALGQGPEFLTYFNYEAQQDKSGLPNDRFSAERPEGSISTLTIQRTEQRDSAMYRCASSPGWRGRSEQYFGPGTRLTVT.

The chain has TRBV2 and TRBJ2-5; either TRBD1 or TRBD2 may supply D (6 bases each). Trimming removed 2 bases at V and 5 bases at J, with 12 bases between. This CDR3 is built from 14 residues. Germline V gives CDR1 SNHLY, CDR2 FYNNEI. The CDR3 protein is CASSELGGRETQYF. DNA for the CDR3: TGTGCCAGCAGTGAACTCGGGGGCCGGGAGACCCAGTACTTC.

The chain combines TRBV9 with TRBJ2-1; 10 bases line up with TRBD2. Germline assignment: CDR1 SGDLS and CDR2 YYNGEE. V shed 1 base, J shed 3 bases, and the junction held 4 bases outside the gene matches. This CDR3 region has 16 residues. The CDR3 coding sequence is TGTGCCAGCAGCGTACCCGGACTAGCGGTCTACAATGAGCAGTTCTTC. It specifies CASSVPGLAVYNEQFF. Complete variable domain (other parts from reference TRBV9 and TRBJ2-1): DSGVTQTPKHLITATGQRVTLRCSPRSGDLSVYWYQQSLDQGLQFLIQYYNGEERAKGNILERFSAQQFPDLHSELNLSSLELGDSALYFCASSVPGLAVYNEQFFGPGTRLTVL.

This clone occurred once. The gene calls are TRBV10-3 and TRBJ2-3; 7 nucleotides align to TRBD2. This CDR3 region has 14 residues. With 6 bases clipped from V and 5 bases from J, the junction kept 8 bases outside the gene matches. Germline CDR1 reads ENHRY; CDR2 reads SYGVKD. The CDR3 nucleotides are TGTGCCATCAGGAGCATATCGGGGGGAGATACGCAGTATTTT. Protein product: CAIRSISGGDTQYF.

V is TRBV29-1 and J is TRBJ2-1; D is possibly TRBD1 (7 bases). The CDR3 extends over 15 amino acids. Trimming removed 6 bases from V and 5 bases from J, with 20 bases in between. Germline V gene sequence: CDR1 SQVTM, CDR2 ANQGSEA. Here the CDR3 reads CSVVPRTGGNNEQFF. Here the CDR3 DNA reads TGCAGCGTCGTACCCCGGACAGGAGGGAACAATGAGCAGTTCTTC.

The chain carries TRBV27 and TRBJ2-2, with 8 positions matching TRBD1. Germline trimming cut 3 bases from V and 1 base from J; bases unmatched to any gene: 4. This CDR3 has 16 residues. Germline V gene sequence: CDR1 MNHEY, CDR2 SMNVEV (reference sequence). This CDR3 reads CASSFPGGVNTGELFF. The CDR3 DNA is TGTGCCAGCAGTTTCCCAGGGGGCGTGAACACCGGGGAGCTGTTTTTT.

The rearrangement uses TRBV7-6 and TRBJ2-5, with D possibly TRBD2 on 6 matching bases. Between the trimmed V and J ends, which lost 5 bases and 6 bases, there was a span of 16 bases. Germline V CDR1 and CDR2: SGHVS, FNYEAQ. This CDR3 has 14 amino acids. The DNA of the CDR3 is TGTGCCAGCAGCCCACGGACTACGTCCCAGACCCAGTACTTC. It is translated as CASSPRTTSQTQYF.

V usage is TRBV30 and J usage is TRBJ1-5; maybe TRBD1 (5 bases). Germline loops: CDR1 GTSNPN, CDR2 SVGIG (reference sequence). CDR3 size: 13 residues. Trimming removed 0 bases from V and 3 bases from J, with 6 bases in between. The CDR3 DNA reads TGTGCCTGGAGTGTACAGGACAATCAGCCCCAGCATTTT. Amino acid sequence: CAWSVQDNQPQHF.

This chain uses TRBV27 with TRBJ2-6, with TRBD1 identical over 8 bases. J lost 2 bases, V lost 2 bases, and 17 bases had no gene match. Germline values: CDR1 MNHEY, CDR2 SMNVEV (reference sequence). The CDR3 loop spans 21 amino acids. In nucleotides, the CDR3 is TGTGCCAGCAGTTTAATGCGACAGGGGACAACTCGGATACCTGGGGCCAACGTCCTGACTTTC. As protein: CASSLMRQGTTRIPGANVLTF.

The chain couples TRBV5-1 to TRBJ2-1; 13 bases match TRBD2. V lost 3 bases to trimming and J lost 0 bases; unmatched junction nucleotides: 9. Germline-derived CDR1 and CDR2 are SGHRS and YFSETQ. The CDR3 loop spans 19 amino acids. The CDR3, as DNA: TGCGCCAGCAGCTGGGGACTAGCGGGGTCCCTTAGCTCCTACAATGAGCAGTTCTTC. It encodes CASSWGLAGSLSSYNEQFF. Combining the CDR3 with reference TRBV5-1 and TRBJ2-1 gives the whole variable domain KAGVTQTPRYLIKTRGQQVTLSCSPISGHRSVSWYQQTPGQGLQFLFEYFSETQRNKGNFPGRFSGRQFSNSRSEMNVSTLELGDSALYLCASSWGLAGSLSSYNEQFFGPGTRLTVL.

CDR3 sequence (DNA): TGTGCCAGCTCACCACCGTGGGGAACTGAAGCTTTCTTT. It translates to CASSPPWGTEAFF. The genes are TRBV18 and TRBJ1-1, with D uncertain. From germline, CDR1 is KGHSH and CDR2 LQKENI. The germline V and J ends were trimmed by 0 bases and 5 bases, with 7 bases remaining between them. This CDR3 spans 13 amino acids. The entire variable domain, with the rest obtained from reference TRBV18 and TRBJ1-1, is as follows: NAGVMQNPRHLVRRRGQEARLRCSPMKGHSHVYWYRQLPEEGLKFMVYLQKENIIDESGMPKERFSAEFPKEGPSILRIQQVVRGDSAAYFCASSPPWGTEAFFGQGTRLTVV.

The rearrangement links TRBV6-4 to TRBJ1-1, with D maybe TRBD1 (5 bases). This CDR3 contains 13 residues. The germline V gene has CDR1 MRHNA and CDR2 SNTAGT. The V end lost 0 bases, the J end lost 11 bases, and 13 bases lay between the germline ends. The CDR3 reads CASSDSTRGRAFF. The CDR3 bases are TGTGCCAGCAGTGACTCGACCCGGGGACGCGCTTTCTTT.

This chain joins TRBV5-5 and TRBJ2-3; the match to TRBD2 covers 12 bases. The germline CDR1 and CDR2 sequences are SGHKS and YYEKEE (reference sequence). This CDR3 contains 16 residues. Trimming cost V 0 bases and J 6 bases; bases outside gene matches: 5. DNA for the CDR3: TGTGCCAGCAGCTTGGGACTAGCGGGAGCCAGGGATACGCAGTATTTT. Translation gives CASSLGLAGARDTQYF. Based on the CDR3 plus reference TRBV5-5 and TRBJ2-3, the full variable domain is DAGVTQSPTHLIKTRGQQVTLRCSPISGHKSVSWYQQVLGQGPQFIFQYYEKEERGRGNFPDRFSARQFPNYSSELNVNALLLGDSALYLCASSLGLAGARDTQYFGPGTRLTVL.

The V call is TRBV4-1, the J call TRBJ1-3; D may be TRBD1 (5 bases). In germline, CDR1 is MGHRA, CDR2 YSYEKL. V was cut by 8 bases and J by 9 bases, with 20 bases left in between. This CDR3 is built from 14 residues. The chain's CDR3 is CASSYGGTDRTIYF. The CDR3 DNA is TGCGCCAGCTCATACGGCGGGACGGACCGCACCATATATTTT.

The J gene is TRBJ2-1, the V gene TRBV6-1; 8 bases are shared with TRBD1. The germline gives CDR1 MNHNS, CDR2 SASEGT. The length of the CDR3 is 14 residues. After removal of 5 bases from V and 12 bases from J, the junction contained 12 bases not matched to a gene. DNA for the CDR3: TGTGCCAGCAGTACCGGGACAGGACAAAGGGGGCAGTTCTTC. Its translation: CASSTGTGQRGQFF.

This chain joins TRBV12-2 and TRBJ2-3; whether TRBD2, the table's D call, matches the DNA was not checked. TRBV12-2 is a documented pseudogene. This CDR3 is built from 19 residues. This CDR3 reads CASRPNRNEAGERTDTQYF. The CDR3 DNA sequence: TGTGCAAGTCGCCCAAATAGGAACGAAGCGGGAGAGCGCACAGATACGCAGTATTTT.

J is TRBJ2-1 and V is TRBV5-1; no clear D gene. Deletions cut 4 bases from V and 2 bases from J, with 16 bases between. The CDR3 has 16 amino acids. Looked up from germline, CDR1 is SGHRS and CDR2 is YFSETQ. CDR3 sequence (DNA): TGCGCCAGCAGCGCATACCTGGGATCGCCCTACAATGAGCAGTTCTTC. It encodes CASSAYLGSPYNEQFF.

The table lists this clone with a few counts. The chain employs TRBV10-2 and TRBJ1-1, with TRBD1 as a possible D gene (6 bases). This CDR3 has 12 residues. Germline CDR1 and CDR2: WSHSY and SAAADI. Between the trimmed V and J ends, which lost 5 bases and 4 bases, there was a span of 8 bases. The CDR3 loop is CASSRDTTEAFF. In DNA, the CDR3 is TGCGCCAGCAGTCGGGACACCACTGAAGCTTTCTTT.

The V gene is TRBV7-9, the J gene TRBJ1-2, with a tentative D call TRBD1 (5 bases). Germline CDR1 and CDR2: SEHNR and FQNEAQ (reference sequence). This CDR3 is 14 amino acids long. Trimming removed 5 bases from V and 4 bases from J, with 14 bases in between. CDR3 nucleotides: TGTGCCAGCAGCCCAAGACAGCGGCTCTATGGCTACACCTTC. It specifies CASSPRQRLYGYTF. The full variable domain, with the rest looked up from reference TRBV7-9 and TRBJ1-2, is DTGVSQNPRHKITKRGQNVTFRCDPISEHNRLYWYRQTLGQGPEFLTYFQNEAQLEKSRLLSDRFSAERPKGSFSTLEIQRTEQGDSAMYLCASSPRQRLYGYTFGSGTRLTVV.

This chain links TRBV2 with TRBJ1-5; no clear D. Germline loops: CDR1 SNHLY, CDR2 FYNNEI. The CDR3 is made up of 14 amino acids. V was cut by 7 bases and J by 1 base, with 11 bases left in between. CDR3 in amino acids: CASNGGSSNQPQHF. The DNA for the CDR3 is TGTGCCAGCAACGGAGGATCGAGCAATCAGCCCCAGCATTTT. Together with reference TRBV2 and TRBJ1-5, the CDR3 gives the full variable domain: EPEVTQTPSHQVTQMGQEVILRCVPISNHLYFYWYRQILGQKVEFLVSFYNNEISEKSEIFDDQFSVERPDGSNFTLKIRSTKLEDSAMYFCASNGGSSNQPQHFGDGTRLSIL.

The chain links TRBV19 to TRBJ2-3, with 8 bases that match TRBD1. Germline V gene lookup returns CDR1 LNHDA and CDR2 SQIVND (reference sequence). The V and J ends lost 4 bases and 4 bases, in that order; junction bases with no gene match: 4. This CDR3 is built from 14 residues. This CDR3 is CASSSRQGSDTQYF. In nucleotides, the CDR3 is TGTGCCAGTAGTAGCCGACAGGGGTCAGATACGCAGTATTTT.